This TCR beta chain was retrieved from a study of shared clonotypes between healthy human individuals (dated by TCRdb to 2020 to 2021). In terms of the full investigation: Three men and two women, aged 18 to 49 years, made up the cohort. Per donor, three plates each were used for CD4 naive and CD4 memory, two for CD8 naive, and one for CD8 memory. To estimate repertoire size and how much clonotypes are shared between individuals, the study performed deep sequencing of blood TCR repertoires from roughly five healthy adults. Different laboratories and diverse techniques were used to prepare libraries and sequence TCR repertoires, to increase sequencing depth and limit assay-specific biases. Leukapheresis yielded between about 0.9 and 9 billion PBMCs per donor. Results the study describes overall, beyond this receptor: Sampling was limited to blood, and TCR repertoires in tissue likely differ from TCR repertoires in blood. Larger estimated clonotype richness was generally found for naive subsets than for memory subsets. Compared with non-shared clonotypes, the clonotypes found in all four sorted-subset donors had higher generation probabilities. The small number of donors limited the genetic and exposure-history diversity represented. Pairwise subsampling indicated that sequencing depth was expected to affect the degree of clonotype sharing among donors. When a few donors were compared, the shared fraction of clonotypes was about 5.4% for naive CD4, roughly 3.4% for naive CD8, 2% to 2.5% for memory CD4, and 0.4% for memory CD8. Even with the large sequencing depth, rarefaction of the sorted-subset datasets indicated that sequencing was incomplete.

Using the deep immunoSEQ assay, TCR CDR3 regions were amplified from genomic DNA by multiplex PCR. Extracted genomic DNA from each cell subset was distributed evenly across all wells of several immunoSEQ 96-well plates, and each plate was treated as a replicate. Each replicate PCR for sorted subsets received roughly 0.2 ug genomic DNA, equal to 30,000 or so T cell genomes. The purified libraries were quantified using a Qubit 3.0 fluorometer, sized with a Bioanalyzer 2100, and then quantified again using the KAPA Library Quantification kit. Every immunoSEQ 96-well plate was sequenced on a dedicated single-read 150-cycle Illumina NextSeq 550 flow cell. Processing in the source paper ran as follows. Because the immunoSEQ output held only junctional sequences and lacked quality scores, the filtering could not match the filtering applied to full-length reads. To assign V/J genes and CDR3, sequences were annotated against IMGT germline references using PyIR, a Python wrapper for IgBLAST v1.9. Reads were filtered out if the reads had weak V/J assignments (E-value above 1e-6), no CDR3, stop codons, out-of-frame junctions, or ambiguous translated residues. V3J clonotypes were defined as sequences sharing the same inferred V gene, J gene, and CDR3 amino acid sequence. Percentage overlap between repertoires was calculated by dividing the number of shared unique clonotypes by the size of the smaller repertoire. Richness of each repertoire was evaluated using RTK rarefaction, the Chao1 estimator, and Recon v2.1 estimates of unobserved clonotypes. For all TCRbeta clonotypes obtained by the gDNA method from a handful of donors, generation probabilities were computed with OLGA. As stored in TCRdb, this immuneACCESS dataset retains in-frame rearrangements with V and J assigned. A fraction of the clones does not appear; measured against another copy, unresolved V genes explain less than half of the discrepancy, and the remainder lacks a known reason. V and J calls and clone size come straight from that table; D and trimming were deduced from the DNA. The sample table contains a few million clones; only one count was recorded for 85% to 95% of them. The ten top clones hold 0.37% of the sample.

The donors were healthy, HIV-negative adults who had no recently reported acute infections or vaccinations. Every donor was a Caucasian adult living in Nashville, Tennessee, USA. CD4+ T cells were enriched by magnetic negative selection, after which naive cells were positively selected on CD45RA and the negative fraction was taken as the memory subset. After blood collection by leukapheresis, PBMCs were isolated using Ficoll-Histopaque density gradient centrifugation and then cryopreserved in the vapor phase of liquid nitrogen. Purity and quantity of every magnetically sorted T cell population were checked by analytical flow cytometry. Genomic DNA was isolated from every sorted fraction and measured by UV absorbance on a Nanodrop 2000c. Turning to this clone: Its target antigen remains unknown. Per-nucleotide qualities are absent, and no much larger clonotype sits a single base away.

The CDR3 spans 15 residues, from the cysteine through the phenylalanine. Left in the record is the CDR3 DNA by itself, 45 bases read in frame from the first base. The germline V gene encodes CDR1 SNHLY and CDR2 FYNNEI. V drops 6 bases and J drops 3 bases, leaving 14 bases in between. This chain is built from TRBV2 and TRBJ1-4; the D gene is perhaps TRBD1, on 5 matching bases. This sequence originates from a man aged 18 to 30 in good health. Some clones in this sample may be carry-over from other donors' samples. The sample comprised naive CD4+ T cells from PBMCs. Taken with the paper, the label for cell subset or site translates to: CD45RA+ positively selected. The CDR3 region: CASRATTAANEKLFF. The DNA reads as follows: TGTGCCAGCAGGGCCACGACAGCTGCTAATGAAAAACTGTTTTTT.